A selection of T cell receptor beta chains follows, all from one sample in a study of identical twins. TCRdb re-analysed the 5' RACE reads in MiXCR, keeping a single row per CDR3 protein. The sample has around 340,000 distinct CDR3 sequences; approximately 9.1% are singletons. Sequenced material: naive T cells sorted from blood. The receptors come from a woman aged 45-59 years in good health. CDR3s include the opening cysteine and the closing phenylalanine or tryptophan. A D gene is named only where the DNA matches it firmly. Clone size, where shown, is once, few, many, or a class for clones that have expanded.

abundance | len | j_gene | d_gene | v_gene | CDR3nt | CDR3aa
few | 15 | TRBJ1-5 | TRBD1 | TRBV24-1 | TGTGCCACCAGTGACCGAAGACAGGGACATCAGCCCCAGCATTTT | CATSDRRQGHQPQHF
once | 14 | TRBJ2-5 | - | TRBV12-5 | TGTGCTAGTGGCCTTCATAACTCGAGAGAGACCCAGTACTTC | CASGLHNSRETQYF
many | 15 | TRBJ2-7 | TRBD1 | TRBV6-5 | TGTGCCAGCAGTGTCACAGGGGGACCCATGGACGAGCAGTACTTC | CASSVTGGPMDEQYF
few | 16 | TRBJ1-4 | TRBD1 | TRBV3-1 | TGTGCCAGCAGCTCGCGGGACAGGGGTAGGAATGAAAAACTGTTTTTT | CASSSRDRGRNEKLFF
many | 12 | TRBJ2-2 | - | TRBV7-9 | TGTGCCATCCGTACCGAGACCGGGGAGCTGTTTTTT | CAIRTETGELFF
few | 17 | TRBJ2-1 | TRBD2 | TRBV5-1 | TGCGCCAGCAGCTTGGGTGGTCTAGCGGGAGAGGGCTATGAGCAGTTCTTC | CASSLGGLAGEGYEQFF
few | 13 | TRBJ1-4 | - | TRBV20-1 | TGCAGTGCTCCGACAGGAAAGGGTGAAAAACTGTTTTTT | CSAPTGKGEKLFF
many | 14 | TRBJ2-7 | TRBD1 | TRBV20-1 | TGCAGTGCTAGGGACAGGAGGACACCCTACGAGCAGTACTTC | CSARDRRTPYEQYF
few | 15 | TRBJ2-1 | - | TRBV20-1 | TGCAGTGCTCCTCCGAGGACTCGCTCCTACAATGAGCAGTTCTTC | CSAPPRTRSYNEQFF
- | 15 | TRBJ2-1 | TRBD2 | TRBV6-1 | TGTGCCAGCAGCGGGGTAGCGGGAGGGACCAATGAGCAGTTCTTC | CASSGVAGGTNEQFF
few | 11 | TRBJ1-4 | - | TRBV7-9 | TGTGCCAGCAGCCCCCCGAGAAAACTGTTTTTT | CASSPPRKLFF
few | 14 | TRBJ1-2 | - | TRBV24-1 | TGTGCCACCAGGCCCACGGGGGCAGAAGGAGGCTACACCTTC | CATRPTGAEGGYTF
few | 14 | TRBJ2-1 | - | TRBV15 | TGTGCCACCAGCGGAATGAGGGCCCACAATGAGCAGTTCTTC | CATSGMRAHNEQFF
many | 13 | TRBJ2-3 | TRBD2 | TRBV28 | TGTGCCAGCAGTCGGGGGGGCGCAGATACGCAGTATTTT | CASSRGGADTQYF
few | 13 | TRBJ2-7 | - | TRBV3-1 | TGTGCCAGCAGCCACTGGAGGGCCTACGAGCAGTACTTC | CASSHWRAYEQYF
- | 16 | TRBJ1-5 | TRBD1 | TRBV12-3/TRBV12-4 | TGTGCCAGCAGTTTAGGTCCGGACAGGGGCAATCAGCCCCAGCATTTT | CASSLGPDRGNQPQHF
- | 14 | TRBJ2-1 | - | TRBV6-2/TRBV6-3 | TGTGCCACCTACAAGGGAGGGGGGCACAATGAGCAGTTCTTC | CATYKGGGHNEQFF
few | 13 | TRBJ2-7 | - | TRBV27 | TGTGCCAGCAGTTTCGGAGAGGCGAACGAGCAGTACTTC | CASSFGEANEQYF
few | 15 | TRBJ1-1 | - | TRBV5-5 | TGTGCCAGCAGCTTGGTCCCCGAGGTTGACACTGAAGCTTTCTTT | CASSLVPEVDTEAFF
- | 14 | TRBJ2-1 | - | TRBV6-2/TRBV6-3 | TGTGCCAGCAGTTACTGGTCAGCTTCCTCCGAGCAGTTCTTC | CASSYWSASSEQFF
- | 16 | TRBJ2-1 | - | TRBV7-8 | TGTGCCAGCAGCCCACTACGGGGAATCCTATACAATGAGCAGTTCTTC | CASSPLRGILYNEQFF
- | 15 | TRBJ1-5 | TRBD1 | TRBV27 | TGTGCCAGCAGTTTAACGAGGGACAGCAAACAGCCCCAGCATTTT | CASSLTRDSKQPQHF
few | 15 | TRBJ2-1 | - | TRBV13 | TGTGCCAGCAGCTTCGGGGGCCGCTCCTACAATGAGCAGTTCTTC | CASSFGGRSYNEQFF
many | 14 | TRBJ2-1 | - | TRBV7-9 | TGTGCCAGCAGCCCGGCTGGCTCCTACAATGAGCAGTTCTTC | CASSPAGSYNEQFF
- | 16 | TRBJ2-1 | - | TRBV4-1 | TGCGCCAGCAGCCAAGGGACAAGGCTTACCTACAATGAGCAGTTCTTC | CASSQGTRLTYNEQFF
many | 13 | TRBJ2-7 | TRBD1 | TRBV12-3/TRBV12-4 | TGTGCCAGCAGTTTGAGACAGGGGCTCGAGCAGTACTTC | CASSLRQGLEQYF
- | 13 | TRBJ2-1 | TRBD2 | TRBV20-1 | TGCAGTGCTGGCCGACTAGCTAGGAATGAGCCGTTCTTC | CSAGRLARNEPFF
few | 17 | TRBJ2-1 | TRBD2 | TRBV15 | TGTGCCACCAGCAGAGATAGAACTAGCGCCAGCCACAATGAGCAGTTCTTC | CATSRDRTSASHNEQFF
- | 15 | TRBJ2-3 | - | TRBV25-1 | TGTGCCAGCAGTGAACCTAGGGGAACAACAGATACGCAGTATTTT | CASSEPRGTTDTQYF
- | 12 | TRBJ2-5 | - | TRBV5-1 | TGCGCCGGACAAAAGTACCAAGAGACCCAGTACTTC | CAGQKYQETQYF
- | 17 | TRBJ2-1 | - | TRBV12-3/TRBV12-4 | TGTGCCAGCAGTCCTGTGGTGTGGGGGAGCTCCTACAATGAGCAGTTCTTC | CASSPVVWGSSYNEQFF
many | 13 | TRBJ2-1 | - | TRBV12-3/TRBV12-4 | TGTGCCAGCAGTCAAACGGCGGCTCGGGAGCAGTTCTTC | CASSQTAAREQFF
- | 12 | TRBJ2-2 | - | TRBV20-1 | TGCAGTGCTAGAGCCACACACGGGGAGCTGTTTTTT | CSARATHGELFF
few | 14 | TRBJ2-3 | - | TRBV14 | TGTGCCAGCTATCTTACCGGGGACACAGATACGCAGTATTTT | CASYLTGDTDTQYF
- | 15 | TRBJ2-2 | TRBD1 | TRBV5-1 | TGCGCCAGCAGCTTGATGGCAGGGGGTACCGGGGAGCTGTTTTTT | CASSLMAGGTGELFF
few | 15 | TRBJ2-3 | TRBD1 | TRBV3-1 | TGTGCCAGCAGCCTCGGGACAGCTAAGACAGATACGCAGTATTTT | CASSLGTAKTDTQYF
few | 14 | TRBJ2-5 | - | TRBV6-1 | TGTGCCAGCAGTGTTATATTGGGAGCGGAGACCCAGTACTTC | CASSVILGAETQYF
- | 16 | TRBJ1-1 | TRBD1 | TRBV5-1 | TGCGCCAGCAGCTTGGTGGCCGGGACAGTGAACACTGAAGCTTTCTTT | CASSLVAGTVNTEAFF
- | 19 | TRBJ1-5 | TRBD1 | TRBV19 | TGTGCCAGTAGTATAGATCGGGGGACAGAGCTGAATAGCAATCAGCCCCAGCATTTT | CASSIDRGTELNSNQPQHF
- | 14 | TRBJ2-1 | - | TRBV15 | TGTGCCACCAGCACCGGGACATCTGAAGGTGAGCAGTTCTTC | CATSTGTSEGEQFF
few | 15 | TRBJ2-5 | - | TRBV25-1 | TGTGCCAGCAGTGAATTCCTCGGGGGCGGGGAGACCCAGTACTTC | CASSEFLGGGETQYF
many | 14 | TRBJ2-7 | - | TRBV12-3/TRBV12-4 | TGTGCCAGCACCGCGACTAGGCTTAGCGACGAGCAGTACTTC | CASTATRLSDEQYF
few | 12 | TRBJ2-1 | - | TRBV24-1 | TGTGCCACCAGTGATTACTACAATGAGCAGTTCTTC | CATSDYYNEQFF
many | 14 | TRBJ1-4 | - | TRBV3-1 | TGTGCCAGCAGCCCCCAAGTGGCAAATGAAAAACTGTTTTTT | CASSPQVANEKLFF
- | 15 | TRBJ2-2 | TRBD2 | TRBV20-1 | TGCAGTGCTAGACCGGGACTAGCGGACACCGGGGAGCTGTTTTTT | CSARPGLADTGELFF
few | 12 | TRBJ2-3 | - | TRBV7-9 | TGTGCCAGCAGACTACTAGGGGATACGCAGTATTTT | CASRLLGDTQYF
few | 15 | TRBJ2-7 | - | TRBV5-1 | TGCGCCAGCAGCTTGGCCCAGGGGTTGTACCACGAGCAGTACTTC | CASSLAQGLYHEQYF
- | 15 | TRBJ2-3 | TRBD2 | TRBV29-1 | TGCAGCGTTGGGACTAGCGGGTTCAGCACAGATACGCAGTATTTT | CSVGTSGFSTDTQYF
few | 17 | TRBJ1-1 | - | TRBV11-3 | TGTGCCAGCAGCGCGGAAGGAGCGTTTAGGAGGAACACTGAAGCTTTCTTT | CASSAEGAFRRNTEAFF
few | 15 | TRBJ2-1 | TRBD2 | TRBV20-1 | TGCAGTGCTAGAGATCCTAGCGGGAGGGCTAATGAGCAGTTCTTC | CSARDPSGRANEQFF
few | 13 | TRBJ2-7 | TRBD2 | TRBV6-5 | TGTGCCAGCAGTCCCCTCCGGGGGGGCGAGCAGTACTTC | CASSPLRGGEQYF
- | 15 | TRBJ2-7 | - | TRBV20-1 | TGCAGTGCTAGAGATAGGGGGACGGCTGACTACGAGCAGTACTTC | CSARDRGTADYEQYF
- | 14 | TRBJ2-2 | - | TRBV24-1 | TGTGCCACCAGTGATTGGGCGAACACCGGGGAGCTGTTTTTT | CATSDWANTGELFF
- | 11 | TRBJ2-5 | TRBD1 | TRBV2 | TGTGCCAGCAGTCCGGGGGGGACAGGGGTCTTC | CASSPGGTGVF
many | 15 | TRBJ2-3 | - | TRBV12-3/TRBV12-4 | TGTGCCAGCAGTTTACTCAAGGACAACACAGATACGCAGTATTTT | CASSLLKDNTDTQYF
few | 14 | TRBJ2-1 | - | TRBV20-1 | TGCAGTGCTAGAGGACCCTCCTCCTACAATGAGCAGTTCTTC | CSARGPSSYNEQFF
- | 14 | TRBJ2-2 | - | TRBV11-2 | TGTGCCAGCAGCTTAGATCTCCCCACCGGGGAGCTGTTTTTT | CASSLDLPTGELFF